This T cell receptor beta chain was recorded in a study of T cells in Graves' hyperthyroidism and ophthalmopathy. Patients showing uncontrolled infection, other autoimmune disease, pregnancy or lactation were ineligible. Extraction of PBMCs used roughly 9.6 ml of fresh peripheral blood. TCR beta CDR3 regions were amplified from RNA. HTBI primers were used for first-round RT-PCR of the TCR CDR3. TCRdb used MiXCR to reprocess the multiplex PCR reads, holding one entry per CDR3 protein. The sample records about 550,000 distinct CDR3 sequences, more than 20% being singletons. This clonotype was found a few times. A read error may explain this, as a much larger clone is one base away. Germline loops: CDR1 LNHDA, CDR2 SQIVND (reference sequence). The CDR3 covers 15 residues. V was pared by 7 bases and J by 1 base, with 8 bases of the junction left unmatched.

The sample consisted of blood. The V gene is TRBV19, the J gene TRBJ1-1; 8 bases are shared with TRBD1. The sequence came from a man aged 18 to 30 with Graves' hyperthyroidism. In DNA form, the CDR3 reads TGTGCCAGTAATATCCAGGGGGCCCCGAACACTGAAGCTTTCTTT. Residues: CASNIQGAPNTEAFF.